The clone carrying this TCR beta chain appeared a few times. The antigen is undetermined. This entry comes from a study of T-cell memory formation after mild COVID-19. TCRdb fed the 5' RACE reads into MiXCR, producing one record per CDR3 protein. This repertoire shows some 490,000 distinct CDR3 sequences, 15% to 20% found once; its top ten account for more than 9%. Study-wide results and caveats: CD4+ clones that contracted lay mainly in CM and EM; CD8+ ones lay in EMRA.

Per the germline V gene, CDR1 is SGHRS and CDR2 is YFSETQ. The length of the CDR3 is 15 residues. The V end lost 4 bases, the J end lost 0 bases, and 14 bases lay between the germline ends. The TCR originated in an adult woman who had mild COVID-19 (a few samples of this study predate the infection). Cell type and time point are not known. The specimen was PBMCs or a T cell subset sorted from them (not recorded which). This chain uses TRBV5-1 with TRBJ2-7; no clear D. The CDR3 nucleotides are TGCGCCAGCAGCCCCGGCCCGACAAGCTCCTACGAGCAGTACTTC. This sequence encodes CASSPGPTSSYEQYF. The whole variable domain, remainder taken from reference TRBV5-1 and TRBJ2-7, is KAGVTQTPRYLIKTRGQQVTLSCSPISGHRSVSWYQQTPGQGLQFLFEYFSETQRNKGNFPGRFSGRQFSNSRSEMNVSTLELGDSALYLCASSPGPTSSYEQYFGPGTRLTVT.